The rows below give T cell receptor beta chains drawn from one sample of a study of blood T cell repertoires in COVID-19. TCRdb's copy holds only in-frame clones and misses some; the assay was immunoSEQ multiplex PCR. Of about 260,000 clones listed, around nine tenths are singletons. Material for sequencing was peripheral blood. These TCRs come from a woman aged 55-75 years with COVID-19, enrolled during active disease. Both conserved end residues are part of each CDR3. The D gene is left open where the match is weak. Not all rows give a size; the values are once, few, many and, for expanded clones, a class.

j_call	v_call	clone_size	d_call	cdr3_nt	cdr3_aa
TRBJ1-5	TRBV5-5	-	-	TGTGCCAGCAGCCCGGGAGGGCAGGCCCCCAATCAGCCCCAGCATTTT	CASSPGGQAPNQPQHF
TRBJ2-1	TRBV7-3	-	-	TGTGCCAGCAGCTTATCGGGGTCCTACAATGAGCAGTTCTTC	CASSLSGSYNEQFF
TRBJ2-7	TRBV7-8	-	TRBD2	TGTGCCAGCAGCTTAGTGCGGGGAGGGAACTCCTACGAGCAGTACTTC	CASSLVRGGNSYEQYF
TRBJ1-2	TRBV11-2	-	TRBD1	TGTGCCAGCAGCCCCCGACAGGGGGGCAGTAGCTACACCTTC	CASSPRQGGSSYTF
TRBJ1-1	TRBV7-9	-	-	TGTGCCAGCAGCTTAGTTCCCAAGCCCAACACTGAAGCTTTCTTT	CASSLVPKPNTEAFF
TRBJ2-2	TRBV5-1	-	TRBD2	TGCGCCAGCAGCTTGGCCGGGACTAGCAACACCGGGGAGCTGTTTTTT	CASSLAGTSNTGELFF
TRBJ2-1	TRBV7-8	-	-	TGTGCCAGCAGCAGTACAGGGCTAGCGGAGTTCTACAATGAGCAGTTCTTC	CASSSTGLAEFYNEQFF
TRBJ2-3	TRBV10-3	few	TRBD2	TGTGCCATCAGCGGGAGGGACACAGATACGCAGTATTTT	CAISGRDTDTQYF
TRBJ2-2	TRBV14	-	-	TGTGCCAGCAGCCAACAGGGGACCGGGGAGCTGTTTTTT	CASSQQGTGELFF
TRBJ2-3	TRBV19	-	-	TGTGCCAGTAGTATAGACGTAGTGGTACATACGCAGTATTTT	CASSIDVVVHTQYF
TRBJ1-1	TRBV6-4	-	-	TGTGCCAGCAGCAGGGATATGAACACTGAAGCTTTCTTT	CASSRDMNTEAFF
TRBJ1-1	TRBV30	-	-	TGTGCCTGGAGTGTGATGACTAACACTGAAGCTTTCTTT	CAWSVMTNTEAFF
TRBJ1-6	TRBV9	-	-	TGTGCCAGCAGCGTCGGGAATTCACCCCTCCACTTT	CASSVGNSPLHF
TRBJ1-1	TRBV2	-	-	TGTGCCAGCATCCGAACTTACGCTGAAGCTTTCTTT	CASIRTYAEAFF
TRBJ1-2	TRBV19	-	-	TGTGCCAGTAGTATTGGCCTCGGGCAGGGGTTCTATGGCTACACCTTC	CASSIGLGQGFYGYTF
TRBJ1-1	TRBV6-5	-	TRBD1	TGTGCCAGCAGTACCAGGACAGGGGTGAACACTGAAGCTTTCTTT	CASSTRTGVNTEAFF
TRBJ1-2	TRBV19	few	TRBD1	TGTGCCAGTAGTAGGGGACAGGGGGCCAGTGGCTACACCTTC	CASSRGQGASGYTF
TRBJ1-2	TRBV19	-	-	TGTGCCAGTAGCATCAGCAGGACGTACCACGAGGGCTATGGCTACACCTTC	CASSISRTYHEGYGYTF
TRBJ1-5	TRBV30	-	TRBD1	TGTGCCTGGAGGGAGGGACAGAATCAGCCCCAGCATTTT	CAWREGQNQPQHF
TRBJ1-2	TRBV7-3	-	-	TGTGCCAGCAGCCCGAGCCCCCCGTATGGCTACACCTTC	CASSPSPPYGYTF
TRBJ2-1	TRBV3-1/TRBV3-2	-	TRBD2	TGTGCCAGCAGCCAAGCCGGGACTAGCGGGAGTAGTGAGCAGTTCTTC	CASSQAGTSGSSEQFF
TRBJ1-1	TRBV12-3/TRBV12-4	once	TRBD1	TGTGCCAGCAGTGTGACAGGGGGCAGAGCTTTCTTT	CASSVTGGRAFF
TRBJ2-1	TRBV9	-	-	TGTGCCAGCAGCGTAAGAGCGGGTAAACCCAATGAGCAGTTCTTC	CASSVRAGKPNEQFF
TRBJ1-1	TRBV28	-	TRBD1	TGTGCCAGCACAGGACAGGGTACGAACACTGAAGCTTTCTTT	CASTGQGTNTEAFF
TRBJ2-7	TRBV6-6	-	TRBD2	TGTGCCAGCAGACAATCCGGCGGGGGGACACTCTACGAGCAGTACTTC	CASRQSGGGTLYEQYF
TRBJ2-7	TRBV19	-	-	TGTGCCAGTGCCCCCGCAGAGGGAGTCCCGCAGCAGTACTTC	CASAPAEGVPQQYF
TRBJ2-3	TRBV3-1/TRBV3-2	few	-	TGTGCCAGCAGCCATCGTTCTACTCAGGGGACGCAGTATTTT	CASSHRSTQGTQYF
TRBJ2-1	TRBV5-1	-	-	TGCGCCAGCAGCCCTCTGAGCTCCTACAATGAGCAGTTCTTC	CASSPLSSYNEQFF
TRBJ1-4	TRBV19	-	-	TGTGCCAGTAGTACCAGTGCAACTAATGAAAAACTGTTTTTT	CASSTSATNEKLFF
TRBJ2-7	TRBV7-9	-	TRBD1	TGTGCCAGCAGCCCCACGGGGACAGCCTACGAGCAGTACTTC	CASSPTGTAYEQYF
TRBJ2-3	TRBV3-1/TRBV3-2	-	TRBD2	TGTGCCAGCAGCCAAGGCAGCGGGGGGGTAGTCACTAGCACAGATACGCAGTATTTT	CASSQGSGGVVTSTDTQYF
TRBJ1-2	TRBV6-5	-	-	TGTGCCAGCAGCCAGTACAGGAACTATGGCTACACCTTC	CASSQYRNYGYTF
TRBJ1-4	TRBV25-1	-	-	TGTGCCAGCAGTGGCCCCGGGCAGGGGTTAACTAATGAAAAACTGTTTTTT	CASSGPGQGLTNEKLFF
TRBJ1-1	TRBV29-1	-	TRBD1	TGCAGCGGGGGACAGGGGAACACTGAAGCTTTCTTT	CSGGQGNTEAFF
TRBJ2-7	TRBV28	-	TRBD2	TGTGCCAGCAGTTCTCCGGGAGGGCCTTTGAGCGAGCAGTACTTC	CASSSPGGPLSEQYF
TRBJ2-3	TRBV5-6	-	-	TGTGCCAGCAGCTCCTTAGGGGGCACAGATACGCAGTATTTT	CASSSLGGTDTQYF
TRBJ1-2	TRBV5-1	-	-	TGCGCCAGCAAGCTGGAGTTTGAGGACATCTATGGCTACACCTTC	CASKLEFEDIYGYTF
TRBJ1-6	TRBV28	-	-	TGTGCCAGCAGCGGGGGGTCTGGGATGGCACCCCTCCACTTT	CASSGGSGMAPLHF
TRBJ2-1	TRBV7-7	-	-	TGTGCCAGCAGCTTAGAACCGACTAGCTACAATGAGCAGTTCTTC	CASSLEPTSYNEQFF
TRBJ2-7	TRBV6-6	-	-	TGTGCCAGCAACCCTCAAAGGGGCCCAAGCTCCTACGAGCAGTACTTC	CASNPQRGPSSYEQYF
TRBJ2-7	TRBV10-3	once	-	TGTGCCATCGGGCCAACCTACGAGCAGTACTTC	CAIGPTYEQYF
TRBJ1-5	TRBV19	-	TRBD1	TGTGCCAGTATCCCGACAGGGGAAGGCAATCAGCCCCAGCATTTT	CASIPTGEGNQPQHF
TRBJ2-1	TRBV6-6	-	-	TGTGCCAGCAGTTACGCGAACTCCTACAATGAGCAGTTCTTC	CASSYANSYNEQFF
TRBJ1-5	TRBV5-6	-	-	TGTGCCAGCAGCTCTCAGGGAAGCTTCAATCAGCCCCAGCATTTT	CASSSQGSFNQPQHF
TRBJ1-3	TRBV4-2	-	TRBD1	TGTGCCAGCAGCCAAGGTAGAGGGACAGGGGGAAACACCATATATTTT	CASSQGRGTGGNTIYF
TRBJ1-2	TRBV29-1	-	TRBD1	TGCAGCGTATCGACAGGGGGCGCGGCCGGCTACACCTTC	CSVSTGGAAGYTF
TRBJ2-5	TRBV7-9	-	-	TGTGCCAGCAGCCGGGGTAGCGGAGAAGAGACCCAGTACTTC	CASSRGSGEETQYF
TRBJ2-1	TRBV27	-	TRBD2	TGTGCCAGCAGTTGGGGACTAGCGGGGCCTAGCTCCTACAATGAGCAGTTCTTC	CASSWGLAGPSSYNEQFF